This T cell receptor beta chain is drawn from a study of CD8+ T cells in alopecia areata. The wider study: A regimen of oral tofacitinib, 5 to 10 mg twice daily, was given to treated patients.

Noted treatment: oral pan-JAK inhibitor, 5-10 mg twice daily. Regarding this clone: Antigen unknown.

General study points: While patients received tofacitinib, many expanded lesional clones remained present in scalp and blood. Scalp clonality, together with expanded CD8+ clones among the top 100, fell significantly with tofacitinib.

RNA extraction was followed by reverse transcription into cDNA, which acted as the sequencing template. The table came from immunoSEQ multiplex PCR; TCRdb's copy has only in-frame clones and leaves some out. The sample yields around 190,000 clones, 60% seen once. This TCR derives from a human donor with alopecia areata. This specimen consisted of CD4+ T cells sorted from blood, obtained at week 24, from a patient treated with tofacitinib.

The CDR3 nucleotides read TGCAGCGTGGGACAGGGGTACAAGGATACGCAGTATTTT. Residues: CSVGQGYKDTQYF. The chain is built from TRBV29-1 and TRBJ2-3; the match to TRBD1 covers 10 bases. Trimming at V came to 6 bases and at J to 6 bases, leaving 6 bases not matched to a gene. The CDR3 has 13 amino acids. Germline values: CDR1 SQVTM, CDR2 ANQGSEA.